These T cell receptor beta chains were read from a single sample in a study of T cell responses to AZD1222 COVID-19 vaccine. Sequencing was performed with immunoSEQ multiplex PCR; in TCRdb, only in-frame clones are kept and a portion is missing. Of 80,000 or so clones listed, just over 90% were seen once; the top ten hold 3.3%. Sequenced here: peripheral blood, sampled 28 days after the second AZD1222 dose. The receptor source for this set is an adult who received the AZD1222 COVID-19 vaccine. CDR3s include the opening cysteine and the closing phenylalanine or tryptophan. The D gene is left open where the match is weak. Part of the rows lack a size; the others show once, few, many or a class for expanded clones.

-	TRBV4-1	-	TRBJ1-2	TGCGCCAGCAGCCAAGACCCTTATGGAACAGGAGATAACTATGGCTACACCTTC	CASSQDPYGTGDNYGYTF
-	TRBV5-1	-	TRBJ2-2	TGCGCCAGCAGCCTGGAAGCCCATGGGGCCGGGGAGCTGTTTTTT	CASSLEAHGAGELFF
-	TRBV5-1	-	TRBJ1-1	TGCGCCAGCAGCTCTGGGACGGGGTTTAGGGCTGAAGCTTTCTTT	CASSSGTGFRAEAFF
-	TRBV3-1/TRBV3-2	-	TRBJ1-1	TGTGCCAGCAGCCAAGCGAGGGGGAACACTGAAGCTTTCTTT	CASSQARGNTEAFF
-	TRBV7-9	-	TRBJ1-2	TGTGCCAGCAGCCCTTCCGGGGGGTACGTCTATGGCTACACCTTC	CASSPSGGYVYGYTF
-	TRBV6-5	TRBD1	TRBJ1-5	TGTGCCAGCAGGACCGGACAGGGCAATCAGCCCCAGCATTTT	CASRTGQGNQPQHF
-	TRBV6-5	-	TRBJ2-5	TGTGCCAGCAGTTACTCGACTCAAGGAGGTCGCGAGACCCAGTACTTC	CASSYSTQGGRETQYF
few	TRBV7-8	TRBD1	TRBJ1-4	TGTGCCAGCAGCTTTTTAGGACAGGGAGATGAAAAACTGTTTTTT	CASSFLGQGDEKLFF
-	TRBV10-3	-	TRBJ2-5	TGTGCCGTAAAGAGAGGAGAGACCCAGTACTTC	CAVKRGETQYF
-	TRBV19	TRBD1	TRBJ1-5	TGTGCCAGCCGGGACAGATATAGCAATCAGCCCCAGCATTTT	CASRDRYSNQPQHF
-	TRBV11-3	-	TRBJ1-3	TGTGCCAGCAGCCCCCGGGACGGGAGCTCTGGAAACACCATATATTTT	CASSPRDGSSGNTIYF
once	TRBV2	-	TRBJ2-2	TGTGCCAGCAGTGAAGCGCTTGTTTTAACCGGGGAGCTGTTTTTT	CASSEALVLTGELFF
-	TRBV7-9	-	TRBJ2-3	TGTGCCAGCAGCTTAGCTTACGCAGATACGCAGTATTTT	CASSLAYADTQYF
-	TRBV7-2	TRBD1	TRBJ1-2	TGTGCCAGCAGCTTAGAGGGACAGGGTTCGTGGGGCTACACCTTC	CASSLEGQGSWGYTF
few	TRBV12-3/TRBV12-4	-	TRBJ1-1	TGTGCCAGCACCAAGGGAGGGACTGAAGCTTTCTTT	CASTKGGTEAFF
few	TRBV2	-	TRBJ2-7	TGTGCCAGCTGGGACGGAACCTACGAGCAGTACTTC	CASWDGTYEQYF
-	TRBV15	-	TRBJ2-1	TGTGCCACCAGCAGAGAGGCAGGGCAGTTCTTC	CATSREAGQFF
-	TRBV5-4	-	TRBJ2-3	TGTGCCAGCAGCCCAACCTACACAGATACGCAGTATTTT	CASSPTYTDTQYF
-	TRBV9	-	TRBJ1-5	TGTGCCAGCAGCCCCCGGGGGGTTGGCAATCAGCCCCAGCATTTT	CASSPRGVGNQPQHF
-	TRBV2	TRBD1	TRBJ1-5	TGTGCCAGCAGTAACACAGGGGCCGGGAATCAGCCCCAGCATTTT	CASSNTGAGNQPQHF
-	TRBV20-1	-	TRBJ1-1	TGCAGTGCTAGAGTCCAAAAGGGAGCTTTCTTT	CSARVQKGAFF
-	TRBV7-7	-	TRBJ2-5	TGTGCCAGCAGCTTAGGGACAGCACATACCATCCTACACTTC	CASSLGTAHTILHF
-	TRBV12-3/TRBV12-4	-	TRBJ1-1	TGTGCCAGCACCCCCGGGGCTGAAGCTTTCTTT	CASTPGAEAFF
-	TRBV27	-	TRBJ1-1	TGTGCCAGCAAACGCAAGGTGAACACTGAAGCTTTCTTT	CASKRKVNTEAFF
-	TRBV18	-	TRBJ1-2	TGTGCCAGCTCACCAAGTCCTGAGGACTATGGCTACACCTTC	CASSPSPEDYGYTF
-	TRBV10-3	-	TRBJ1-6	TGTGCCATCAGGATGACCCGGGAGGACTCCTATAATTCACCCCTCCACTTT	CAIRMTREDSYNSPLHF
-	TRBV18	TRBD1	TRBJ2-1	TGTGCCAGCTCACCGGGACAGGGGACGGGTGAGCAGTTCTTC	CASSPGQGTGEQFF
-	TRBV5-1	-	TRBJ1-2	TGCGCCAGCAGCCCGGACGGCCGGGGGTGCACCTTC	CASSPDGRGCTF
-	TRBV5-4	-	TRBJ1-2	TGTGCCAGCAGCTCCCTATCAGGGCGTAACTATGGCTACACCTTC	CASSSLSGRNYGYTF
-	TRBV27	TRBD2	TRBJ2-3	TGTGCCAGCAGTACCGCTCCCGGGACTACCGAGTATTTT	CASSTAPGTTEYF
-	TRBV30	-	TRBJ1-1	TGTGCCTGGAGGGACCGGACGGGTCTGAACACTGAAGCTTTCTTT	CAWRDRTGLNTEAFF
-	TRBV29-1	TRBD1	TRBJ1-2	TGCAGCGATGAGCAGGGGGCGTTCTATGGCTACACCTTC	CSDEQGAFYGYTF
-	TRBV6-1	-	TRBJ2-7	TGTGCCAGCAGTGAAGGGGGAAGGGGTGTCTACGAGCAGTACTTC	CASSEGGRGVYEQYF